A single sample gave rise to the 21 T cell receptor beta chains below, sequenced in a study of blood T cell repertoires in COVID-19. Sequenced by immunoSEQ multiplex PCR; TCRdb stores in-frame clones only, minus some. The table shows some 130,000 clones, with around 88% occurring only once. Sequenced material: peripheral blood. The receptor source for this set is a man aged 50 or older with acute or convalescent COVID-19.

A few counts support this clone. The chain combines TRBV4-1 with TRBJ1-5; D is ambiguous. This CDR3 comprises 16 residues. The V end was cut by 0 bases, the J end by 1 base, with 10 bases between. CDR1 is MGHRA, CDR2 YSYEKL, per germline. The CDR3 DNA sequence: TGCGCCAGCAGCCAAGATACGGGGAGGAGCAATCAGCCCCAGCATTTT. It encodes CASSQDTGRSNQPQHF.

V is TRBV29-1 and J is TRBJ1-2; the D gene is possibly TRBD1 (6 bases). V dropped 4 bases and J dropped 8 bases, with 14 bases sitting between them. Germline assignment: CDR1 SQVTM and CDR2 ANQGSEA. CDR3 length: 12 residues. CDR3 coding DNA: TGCAGCGTTGTTCAGGGGCGAGGGGGCTACACCTTC. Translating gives CSVVQGRGGYTF.

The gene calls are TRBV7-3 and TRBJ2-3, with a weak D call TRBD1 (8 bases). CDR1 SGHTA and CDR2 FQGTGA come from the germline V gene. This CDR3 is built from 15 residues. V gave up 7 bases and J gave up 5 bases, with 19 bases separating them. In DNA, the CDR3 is TGTGCCAGCACCCTACAGGGGGGGACAGGAGATACGCAGTATTTT. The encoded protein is CASTLQGGTGDTQYF.

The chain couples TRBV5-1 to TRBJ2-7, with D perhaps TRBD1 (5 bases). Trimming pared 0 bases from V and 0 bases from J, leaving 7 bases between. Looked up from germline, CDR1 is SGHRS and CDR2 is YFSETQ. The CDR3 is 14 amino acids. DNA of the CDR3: TGCGCCAGCAGCTTGGTGGACACCTCCTACGAGCAGTACTTC. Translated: CASSLVDTSYEQYF.

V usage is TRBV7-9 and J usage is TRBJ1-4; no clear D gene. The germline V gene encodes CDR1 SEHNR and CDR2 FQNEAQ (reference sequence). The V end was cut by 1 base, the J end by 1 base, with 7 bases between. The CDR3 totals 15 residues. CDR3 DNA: TGTGCCAGCAGCTTAGAAGCTTTAACTAATGAAAAACTGTTTTTT. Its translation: CASSLEALTNEKLFF.

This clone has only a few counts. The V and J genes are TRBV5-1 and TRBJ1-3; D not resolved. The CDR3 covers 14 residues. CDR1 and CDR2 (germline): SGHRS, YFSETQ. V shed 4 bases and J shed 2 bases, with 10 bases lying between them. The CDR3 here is CASSARDTGNTIYF. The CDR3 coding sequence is TGCGCCAGCAGCGCCCGAGATACTGGAAACACCATATATTTT.

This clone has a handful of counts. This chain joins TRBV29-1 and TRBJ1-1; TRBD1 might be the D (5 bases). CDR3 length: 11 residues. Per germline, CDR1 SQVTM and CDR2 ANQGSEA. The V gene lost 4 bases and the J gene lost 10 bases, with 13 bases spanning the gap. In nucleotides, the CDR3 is TGCAGCGTTGGGGGCGGTGGCAGAGCTTTCTTT. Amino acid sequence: CSVGGGGRAFF.

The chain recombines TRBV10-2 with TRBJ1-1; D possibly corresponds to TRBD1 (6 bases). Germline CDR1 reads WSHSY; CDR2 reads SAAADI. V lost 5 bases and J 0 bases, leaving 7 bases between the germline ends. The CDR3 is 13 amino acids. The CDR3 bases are TGCGCCAGCAGTCGGACAGTGAACACTGAAGCTTTCTTT. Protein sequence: CASSRTVNTEAFF.

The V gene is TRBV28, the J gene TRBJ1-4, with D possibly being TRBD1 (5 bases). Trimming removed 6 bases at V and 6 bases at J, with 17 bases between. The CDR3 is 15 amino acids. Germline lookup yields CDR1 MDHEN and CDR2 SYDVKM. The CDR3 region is CASSRGGIWDEKLFF. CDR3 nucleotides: TGTGCCAGCAGCCGGGGGGGTATCTGGGATGAAAAACTGTTTTTT.

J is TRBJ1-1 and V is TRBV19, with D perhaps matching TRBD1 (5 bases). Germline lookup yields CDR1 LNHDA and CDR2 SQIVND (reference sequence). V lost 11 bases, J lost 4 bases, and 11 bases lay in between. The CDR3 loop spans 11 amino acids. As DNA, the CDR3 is TGTGCCGCAACAGGCTTCACTGAAGCTTTCTTT. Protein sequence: CAATGFTEAFF.

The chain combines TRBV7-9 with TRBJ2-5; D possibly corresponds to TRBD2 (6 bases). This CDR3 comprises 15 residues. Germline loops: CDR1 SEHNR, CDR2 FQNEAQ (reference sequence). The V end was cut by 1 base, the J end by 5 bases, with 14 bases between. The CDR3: CASSLEGGAAETQYF. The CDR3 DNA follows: TGTGCCAGCAGCTTAGAGGGCGGGGCCGCCGAGACCCAGTACTTC. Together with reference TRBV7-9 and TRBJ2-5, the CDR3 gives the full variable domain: DTGVSQNPRHKITKRGQNVTFRCDPISEHNRLYWYRQTLGQGPEFLTYFQNEAQLEKSRLLSDRFSAERPKGSFSTLEIQRTEQGDSAMYLCASSLEGGAAETQYFGPGTRLLVL.

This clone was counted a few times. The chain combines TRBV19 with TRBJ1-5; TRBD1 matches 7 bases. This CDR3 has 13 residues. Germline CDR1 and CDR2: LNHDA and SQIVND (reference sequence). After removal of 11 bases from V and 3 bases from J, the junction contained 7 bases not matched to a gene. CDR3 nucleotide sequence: TGTGCCCCCACGGGACAGTACAATCAGCCCCAGCATTTT. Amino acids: CAPTGQYNQPQHF.

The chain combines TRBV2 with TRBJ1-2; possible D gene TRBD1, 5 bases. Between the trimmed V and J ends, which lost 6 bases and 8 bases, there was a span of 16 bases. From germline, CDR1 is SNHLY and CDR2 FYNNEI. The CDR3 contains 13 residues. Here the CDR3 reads CASRLSRVDGYTF. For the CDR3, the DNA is TGTGCCAGCAGGTTGAGCAGGGTCGACGGCTACACCTTC.

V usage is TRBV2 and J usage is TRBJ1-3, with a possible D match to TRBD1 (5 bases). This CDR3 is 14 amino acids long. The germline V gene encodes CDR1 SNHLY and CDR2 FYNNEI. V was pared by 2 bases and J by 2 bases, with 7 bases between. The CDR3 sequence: CASSEQGTGNTIYF. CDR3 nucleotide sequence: TGTGCCAGCAGTGAACAGGGAACTGGAAACACCATATATTTT.

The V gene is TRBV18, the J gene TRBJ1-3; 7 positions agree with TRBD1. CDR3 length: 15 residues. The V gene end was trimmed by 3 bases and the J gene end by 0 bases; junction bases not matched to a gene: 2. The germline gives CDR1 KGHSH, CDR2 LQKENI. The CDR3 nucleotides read TGTGCCAGCTCACCTACAGGGGACTCTGGAAACACCATATATTTT. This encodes CASSPTGDSGNTIYF.

CDR3 sequence (DNA): TGTGCCAGCAGCTTAGGACTAACATGGGGTGAAGCGTACGAGCAGTACTTC. Translation gives CASSLGLTWGEAYEQYF. The rearrangement links TRBV11-2 to TRBJ2-7; tentatively, D is TRBD2 (5 bases). Germline CDR1 and CDR2: SGHAT and FQNNGV. V was shortened by 1 base and J by 4 bases, with 20 bases between the two germline ends. The CDR3 has 17 residues.

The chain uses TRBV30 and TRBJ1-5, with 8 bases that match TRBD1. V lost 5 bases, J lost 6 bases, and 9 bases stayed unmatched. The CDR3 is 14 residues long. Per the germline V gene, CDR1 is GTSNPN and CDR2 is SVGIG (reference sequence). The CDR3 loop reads CAWGQGRVGQPQHF. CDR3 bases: TGTGCCTGGGGACAGGGTAGGGTAGGTCAGCCCCAGCATTTT.

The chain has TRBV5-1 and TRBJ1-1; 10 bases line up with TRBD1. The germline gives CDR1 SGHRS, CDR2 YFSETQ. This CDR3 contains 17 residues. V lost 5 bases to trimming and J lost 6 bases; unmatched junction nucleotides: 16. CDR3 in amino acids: CASREVGQGEFGSEAFF. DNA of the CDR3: TGCGCCAGCAGAGAAGTCGGACAGGGGGAGTTTGGATCTGAAGCTTTCTTT.

The CDR3 reads CASSLAGNGELFF. DNA of the CDR3: TGCGCCAGCAGCTTGGCCGGGAACGGGGAGCTGTTTTTT. The rearrangement uses TRBV5-1 and TRBJ2-2; tentatively, D is TRBD2 (5 bases). Trimming cost V 0 bases and J 7 bases, with 7 bases left between them. The germline V gene has CDR1 SGHRS and CDR2 YFSETQ. This CDR3 comprises 13 residues. The full variable domain, with the rest looked up from reference TRBV5-1 and TRBJ2-2, is KAGVTQTPRYLIKTRGQQVTLSCSPISGHRSVSWYQQTPGQGLQFLFEYFSETQRNKGNFPGRFSGRQFSNSRSEMNVSTLELGDSALYLCASSLAGNGELFFGEGSRLTVL.

CDR3 sequence: CATSEPTGERGETQYF. CDR3 bases: TGTGCCACCAGTGAGCCAACAGGGGAGCGGGGGGAGACCCAGTACTTC. The chain is built from TRBV24-1 and TRBJ2-5, with a weak D call TRBD2 (8 bases). V lost 4 bases and J 5 bases, leaving 19 bases between the germline ends. Germline V CDR1 and CDR2: KGHDR, SFDVKD. There are 16 residues in the CDR3.

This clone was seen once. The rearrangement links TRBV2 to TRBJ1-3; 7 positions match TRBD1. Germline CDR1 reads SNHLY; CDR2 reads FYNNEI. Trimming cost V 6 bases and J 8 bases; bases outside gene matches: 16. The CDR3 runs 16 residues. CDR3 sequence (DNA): TGTGCCAGCAGCCTTCGTCGGACAGGTGGTCGTGACACCATATATTTT. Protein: CASSLRRTGGRDTIYF.